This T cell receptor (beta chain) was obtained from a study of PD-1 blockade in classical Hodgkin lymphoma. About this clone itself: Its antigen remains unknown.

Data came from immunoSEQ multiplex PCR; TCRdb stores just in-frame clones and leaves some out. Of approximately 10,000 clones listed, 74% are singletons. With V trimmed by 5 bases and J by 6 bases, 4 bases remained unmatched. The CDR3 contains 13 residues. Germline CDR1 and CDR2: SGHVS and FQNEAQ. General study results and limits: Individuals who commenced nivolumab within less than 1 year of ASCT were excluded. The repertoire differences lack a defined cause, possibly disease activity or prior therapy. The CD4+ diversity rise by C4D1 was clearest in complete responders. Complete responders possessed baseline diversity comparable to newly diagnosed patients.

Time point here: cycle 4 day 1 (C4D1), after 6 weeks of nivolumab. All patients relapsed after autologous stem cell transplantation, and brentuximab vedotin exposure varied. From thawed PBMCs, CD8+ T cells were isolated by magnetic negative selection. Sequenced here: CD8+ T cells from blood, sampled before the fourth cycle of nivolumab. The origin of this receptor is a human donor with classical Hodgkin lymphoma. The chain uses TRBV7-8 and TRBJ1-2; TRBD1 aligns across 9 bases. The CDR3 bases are TGTGCCAGCAGCAGGGACAGGGCGGATGGCTACACCTTC. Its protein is CASSRDRADGYTF.